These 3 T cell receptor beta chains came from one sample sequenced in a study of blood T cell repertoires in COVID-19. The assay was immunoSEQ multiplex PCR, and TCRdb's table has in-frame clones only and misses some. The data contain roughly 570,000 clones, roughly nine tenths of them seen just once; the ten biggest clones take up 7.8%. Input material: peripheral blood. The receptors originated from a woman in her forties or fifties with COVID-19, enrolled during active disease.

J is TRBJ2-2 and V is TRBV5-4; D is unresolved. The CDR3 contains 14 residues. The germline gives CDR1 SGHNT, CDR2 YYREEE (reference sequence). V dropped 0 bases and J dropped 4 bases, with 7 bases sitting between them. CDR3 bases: TGTGCCAGCAGCTTGGACAGCTTCACCGGGGAGCTGTTTTTT. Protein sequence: CASSLDSFTGELFF.

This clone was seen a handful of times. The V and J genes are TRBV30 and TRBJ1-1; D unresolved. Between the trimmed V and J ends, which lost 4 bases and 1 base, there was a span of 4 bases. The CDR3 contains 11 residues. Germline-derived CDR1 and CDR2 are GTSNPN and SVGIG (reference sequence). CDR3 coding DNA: TGTGCCTGGACCAGGAACACTGAAGCTTTCTTT. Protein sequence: CAWTRNTEAFF.

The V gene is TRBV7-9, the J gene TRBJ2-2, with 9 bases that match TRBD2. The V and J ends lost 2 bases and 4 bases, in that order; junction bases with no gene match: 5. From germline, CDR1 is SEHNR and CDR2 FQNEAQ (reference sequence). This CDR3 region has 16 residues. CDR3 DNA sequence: TGTGCCAGCAGCTTACCCAGCGGGGGGTCCACCGGGGAGCTGTTTTTT. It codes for CASSLPSGGSTGELFF.